Presented here are 29 T cell receptor beta chains from one specimen sequenced in a study of cytomegalovirus exposure and HLA in healthy donors. The PCR used 60 Vbeta and 13 Jbeta primers. Sequencing was performed with immunoSEQ multiplex PCR; in TCRdb, only in-frame clones are kept and a portion is missing. This table holds around 50,000 clones, about 86% found once. The sequencing sample was made of PBMCs. All receptors come from a man aged 40-49 years in good health and CMV-seronegative.

This clone came up once. The rearrangement links TRBV5-1 to TRBJ2-1, with D possibly being TRBD1 (6 bases). Germline assignment: CDR1 SGHRS and CDR2 YFSETQ. V lost 5 bases to trimming and J lost 2 bases, with 14 bases between them. The CDR3 sequence is 15 residues long. This CDR3 reads CASSSGQPTYNEQFF. The CDR3 DNA reads as TGCGCCAGCAGTTCTGGACAGCCTACCTACAATGAGCAGTTCTTC.

This sequence joins TRBV11-3 and TRBJ2-7; 7 bases are shared with TRBD2. The germline CDR1 and CDR2 sequences are SGHNT and YENEEA. With 2 bases clipped from V and 4 bases from J, the junction kept 8 bases outside the gene matches. The CDR3 is 15 amino acids. The DNA for the CDR3 is TGTGCCAGCAGCTTACTGGGTCTAGCGGCATACGAGCAGTACTTC. Amino acids: CASSLLGLAAYEQYF.

The table lists this clone with a few counts. CDR3 residues: CASRRVGETQYF. CDR3 DNA: TGTGCCAGCAGGAGGGTTGGGGAGACCCAGTACTTC. The V gene is TRBV6-5, the J gene TRBJ2-5, with TRBD2 as a possible D gene (5 bases). With 6 bases removed from V and 5 bases from J, the gap between germline ends came to 10 bases. CDR1 is MNHEY and CDR2 is SVGAGI in the germline V gene. This CDR3 spans 12 amino acids.

The V gene is TRBV4-1, the J gene TRBJ2-1, with a weak D call TRBD2 (5 bases). This CDR3 has 15 amino acids. Germline V CDR1 and CDR2: MGHRA, YSYEKL. Trimming left V 0 bases short and J 0 bases short, with 6 bases between. In DNA form, the CDR3 reads TGCGCCAGCAGCCAAGACGGGGTCTCCTACAATGAGCAGTTCTTC. This codes for CASSQDGVSYNEQFF.

The chain has TRBV6-1 and TRBJ2-7; weak D call: TRBD2 (7 bases). Germline V gives CDR1 MNHNS, CDR2 SASEGT. Deletions cut 7 bases from V and 2 bases from J, with 12 bases between. CDR3 size: 13 residues. CDR3 amino acids: CASNRGATYEQYF. The CDR3 DNA sequence: TGTGCCAGCAATCGGGGGGCGACCTACGAGCAGTACTTC.

The rearrangement uses TRBV6-5 and TRBJ1-5; D is possibly TRBD1 (5 bases). The CDR3 runs 14 residues. With 5 bases removed from V and 0 bases from J, the gap between germline ends came to 8 bases. CDR1 and CDR2 from the germline V gene are MNHEY and SVGAGI. The CDR3 sequence: CASSRQNSNQPQHF. CDR3 coding DNA: TGTGCCAGCAGTCGACAGAATAGCAATCAGCCCCAGCATTTT.

The chain is built from TRBV30 and TRBJ1-2; 9 bases are shared with TRBD1. CDR3 length: 14 residues. CDR1 GTSNPN and CDR2 SVGIG come from the germline V gene (reference sequence). V lost 1 base to trimming and J lost 8 bases; unmatched junction nucleotides: 8. The CDR3 DNA reads as TGTGCCTGGAGTGGCCGGGACAGGGAGGACGGCTACACCTTC. Translation: CAWSGRDREDGYTF.

The rearrangement links TRBV5-1 to TRBJ1-6; 7 bases fit TRBD1. V lost 7 bases to trimming and J lost 8 bases; unmatched junction nucleotides: 9. CDR3 length equals 14 residues. Per germline, CDR1 SGHRS and CDR2 YFSETQ. CDR3 region: CASSLGTVDSPLHF. CDR3 coding DNA: TGCGCCAGCTCGCTTGGGACAGTTGATTCACCCCTCCACTTT.

V gene TRBV2 combines with J gene TRBJ2-1; TRBD1 matches 9 bases. V gave up 6 bases and J gave up 3 bases; unmatched junction bases: 3. The length of the CDR3 is 14 residues. CDR1 is SNHLY and CDR2 is FYNNEI in the germline V gene. CDR3 in DNA: TGTGCCAGCAGCGAGGGACAGGGCTACAATGAGCAGTTCTTC. This encodes CASSEGQGYNEQFF.

The rearrangement joins TRBV5-6 to TRBJ1-1; D possibly corresponds to TRBD1 (6 bases). Germline values: CDR1 SGHDT, CDR2 YYEEEE. V lost 0 bases, J lost 0 bases, and 12 bases lay in between. This CDR3 is built from 16 residues. CDR3 residues: CASSLALPGVNTEAFF. The CDR3 region has the DNA TGTGCCAGCAGCTTGGCCCTCCCAGGGGTGAACACTGAAGCTTTCTTT.

This chain connects TRBV7-2 to TRBJ2-7; 8 bases match TRBD1. With 5 bases clipped from V and 4 bases from J, the junction kept 4 bases outside the gene matches. The CDR3 totals 13 residues. Per germline, CDR1 SGHTA and CDR2 FQGNSA. The CDR3 nucleotides read TGTGCCAGCAGCAATACAGGGGGTTACGAGCAGTACTTC. This sequence encodes CASSNTGGYEQYF. Combining the CDR3 with reference TRBV7-2 and TRBJ2-7 gives the whole variable domain GAGVSQSPSNKVTEKGKDVELRCDPISGHTALYWYRQSLGQGLEFLIYFQGNSAPDKSGLPSDRFSAERTGGSVSTLTIQRTQQEDSAVYLCASSNTGGYEQYFGPGTRLTVT.

This clone came up once. This rearrangement joins TRBV30 to TRBJ2-3; the D gene is possibly TRBD2 (5 bases). CDR3 length equals 16 residues. Per the germline V gene, CDR1 is GTSNPN and CDR2 is SVGIG (reference sequence). Trimming left V 2 bases short and J 1 base short, with 16 bases between. The CDR3 nucleotides are TGTGCCTGGAGTCCTAAGGACTTCCTAGGCACAGATACGCAGTATTTT. Its translation is CAWSPKDFLGTDTQYF.

This chain connects TRBV4-1 to TRBJ1-6; TRBD1 aligns across 7 bases. CDR3 length: 19 amino acids. The V segment lost 0 bases and the J segment 7 bases; nucleotides outside the gene matches: 15. Germline V gives CDR1 MGHRA, CDR2 YSYEKL. The CDR3 loop reads CASSQEALLGAGGNSPLHF. Written as DNA, the CDR3 is TGCGCCAGCAGCCAAGAGGCACTTCTGGGGGCAGGGGGGAATTCACCCCTCCACTTT.

This clone came up once. This chain's CDR3 is CASSLFSSYRSYNEQFF. The CDR3 DNA is TGTGCCAGCAGTTTATTCTCTAGCTACCGCTCCTACAATGAGCAGTTCTTC. The chain recombines TRBV28 with TRBJ2-1; a possible D gene is TRBD2 (5 bases). V lost 1 base to trimming and J lost 0 bases, with 13 bases between them. CDR1 is MDHEN, CDR2 SYDVKM, per germline. The CDR3 runs to 17 residues.

Only a few counts were recorded for this clone. The chain couples TRBV7-8 to TRBJ2-3, with TRBD2 matching 8 bases. The CDR3 has 15 amino acids. Germline CDR1 is SGHVS and CDR2 is FQNEAQ. Trimming at V came to 4 bases and at J to 4 bases, leaving 7 bases not matched to a gene. The CDR3 DNA is TGTGCCAGCAGCTCGGGGGGGGCCCGGTCAGATACGCAGTATTTT. This codes for CASSSGGARSDTQYF.

About this clone: Within the sample, other DNA sequences also encode this same CDR3. The CDR3, as DNA: TGTGCCAGCAGCGTAGGCCGGGATTCACCCCTCCACTTT. Amino acids: CASSVGRDSPLHF. The J gene is TRBJ1-6, the V gene TRBV9; D is unclear. CDR1 and CDR2 from the germline V gene are SGDLS and YYNGEE. This CDR3 contains 13 residues. V was cut by 0 bases and J by 8 bases, with 6 bases left in between.

The chain links TRBV4-2 to TRBJ2-7; 12 bases map to TRBD2. Trimming cost V 3 bases and J 0 bases; bases outside gene matches: 6. In germline, CDR1 is LGHNA, CDR2 YNFKEQ. This CDR3 spans 17 amino acids. This CDR3 is CASSQTSGGLSSYEQYV. As DNA, the CDR3 is TGTGCCAGCAGCCAGACTAGCGGGGGCCTAAGCTCCTACGAGCAGTACGTC.

Remarks on this clone: The same CDR3 can be traced to other DNA sequences in this sample. This chain uses TRBV18 with TRBJ1-5; D uncertain. The CDR3 is 13 amino acids. Germline lookup yields CDR1 KGHSH and CDR2 LQKENI. V lost 3 bases and J 4 bases, leaving 7 bases between the germline ends. CDR3 sequence reads: CASSPGRNQPQHF. The CDR3 DNA is TGTGCCAGCTCACCGGGCAGGAATCAGCCCCAGCATTTT.

This clone came up once. The chain is built from TRBV6-5 and TRBJ2-1; D possibly corresponds to TRBD1 (6 bases). Trimming stripped 4 bases from V and 0 bases from J, with 10 bases between. There are 15 residues in the CDR3. The V gene's germline CDR1 is MNHEY and CDR2 SVGAGI. This CDR3 is CASSWGQASYNEQFF. In DNA form, the CDR3 reads TGTGCCAGCAGTTGGGGGCAGGCCTCCTACAATGAGCAGTTCTTC.

The chain carries TRBV28 and TRBJ2-1; D not resolved. This CDR3 is built from 14 residues. Per the germline V gene, CDR1 is MDHEN and CDR2 is SYDVKM. V was clipped by 4 bases and J by 8 bases, with 15 bases between them. The CDR3 nucleotides are TGTGCCAGCAGTTCTAGATCTCCTATCGATGAGCAGTTCTTC. The encoded protein is CASSSRSPIDEQFF. Combining the CDR3 with reference TRBV28 and TRBJ2-1 gives the whole variable domain DVKVTQSSRYLVKRTGEKVFLECVQDMDHENMFWYRQDPGLGLRLIYFSYDVKMKEKGDIPEGYSVSREKKERFSLILESASTNQTSMYLCASSSRSPIDEQFFGPGTRLTVL.

The chain carries TRBV11-2 and TRBJ1-3; TRBD1 might be the D (6 bases). CDR1 is SGHAT and CDR2 is FQNNGV in the germline V gene. The CDR3 loop spans 16 amino acids. Deletions cut 4 bases from V and 2 bases from J, with 15 bases between. Written as DNA, the CDR3 is TGTGCCAGCAGCTCCCTTAAGACAGGCCCTGGAAACACCATATATTTT. This sequence encodes CASSSLKTGPGNTIYF.

The rearrangement uses TRBV28 and TRBJ1-5; D might be TRBD1 (6 bases). The CDR3 runs 16 residues. Germline V gene sequence: CDR1 MDHEN, CDR2 SYDVKM. V was cut by 6 bases and J by 4 bases, with 19 bases left in between. The CDR3 loop is CASRQGRGMGNQPQHF. The CDR3, as DNA: TGTGCCAGCAGACAGGGAAGGGGTATGGGAAATCAGCCCCAGCATTTT.

The count of this clone is one. This chain uses TRBV28 with TRBJ2-3; 11 nucleotides line up with TRBD2. The CDR3 contains 15 residues. The V segment lost 5 bases and the J segment 3 bases; nucleotides outside the gene matches: 4. The germline V gene encodes CDR1 MDHEN and CDR2 SYDVKM. The CDR3 region has the DNA TGTGCCAGCAGTGCGACTAGCGGGGTGACAGATACGCAGTATTTT. Amino acid sequence: CASSATSGVTDTQYF.

This clone appeared a few times. This chain links TRBV6-6 with TRBJ1-4; a possible D gene is TRBD1 (6 bases). The CDR3 has 13 residues. CDR1 and CDR2 from the germline V gene are MNHNY and SVGAGI (reference sequence). Between the trimmed V and J ends, which lost 8 bases and 5 bases, there was a span of 12 bases. Written as DNA, the CDR3 is TGTGCCAGCTCAGGACAGACGAATGAAAAACTGTTTTTT. Its translation is CASSGQTNEKLFF.

This clone was detected once. This chain joins TRBV11-2 and TRBJ2-1; no firm D call. Germline lookup yields CDR1 SGHAT and CDR2 FQNNGV. This CDR3 has 12 residues. Trimming took off 2 bases at V and 9 bases at J, with 8 bases between the two ends. CDR3 bases: TGTGCCAGCAGCTTACCCTCCCCTGAGCAGTTCTTC. Encoded protein: CASSLPSPEQFF.

The gene calls are TRBV29-1 and TRBJ2-5; 9 nucleotides line up with TRBD2. CDR1 SQVTM and CDR2 ANQGSEA come from the germline V gene. CDR3 length equals 14 residues. With V trimmed by 7 bases and J by 0 bases, 6 bases remained unmatched. CDR3 residues: CSARLAAHQETQYF. CDR3 sequence (DNA): TGCAGCGCCAGACTAGCGGCCCACCAAGAGACCCAGTACTTC.

V is TRBV7-7 and J is TRBJ2-2, with 10 bases fitting TRBD1. Germline trimming cut 5 bases from V and 0 bases from J; bases unmatched to any gene: 12. Germline V gives CDR1 SSHAT, CDR2 FNYEAQ (reference sequence). The CDR3 totals 19 residues. The CDR3 reads CASSPRQGATDTNTGELFF. In DNA, the CDR3 is TGTGCCAGCAGCCCTCGACAGGGGGCTACAGATACGAACACCGGGGAGCTGTTTTTT.

This chain links TRBV11-2 with TRBJ2-2; TRBD2 matches 8 bases. CDR1 SGHAT and CDR2 FQNNGV come from the germline V gene. This CDR3 contains 15 residues. Trimming at V came to 5 bases and at J to 5 bases, leaving 7 bases not matched to a gene. Here the CDR3 reads CASSPERGQTGELFF. CDR3 DNA: TGTGCCAGCAGCCCAGAGCGGGGGCAGACCGGGGAGCTGTTTTTT.

The rearrangement joins TRBV30 to TRBJ1-3, with D possibly being TRBD1 (5 bases). Germline V gives CDR1 GTSNPN, CDR2 SVGIG (reference sequence). The V gene lost 3 bases and the J gene lost 4 bases, with 10 bases spanning the gap. The CDR3 has 13 residues. The DNA for the CDR3 is TGTGCCTGGAGGGCAGGGATCGGAAACACCATATATTTT. It specifies CAWRAGIGNTIYF.